The present T cell receptor beta chain was sequenced within a study of T cell repertoires in cytomegalovirus infection. Study outcomes and limitations: Dominating the ex vivo response were HLA-C-restricted CMV-specific TCR beta clonotypes. Summed frequency of shared TCR beta families picked out CMV carriers who also had the relevant HLA.

The germline CDR1 and CDR2 sequences are LGHNT and FRNRAP. This CDR3 contains 15 residues. V trimming: 3 bases; J trimming: 9 bases; junction bases outside the gene matches: 9. As for this clonotype: The antigen is undetermined.

TCRdb recomputed calls from the reads with MiXCR, one row per CDR3 protein. The sample consists of over 150,000 distinct CDR3 sequences, about 21% of them appearing once. This chain uses TRBV12-5 with TRBJ2-1; TRBD2 matches at 9 bases. Sequencing input: PBMCs. This TCR was recovered from a human donor in good health (CMV status not recorded). Some clones in this sample may be carry-over from other donors' samples. In DNA, the CDR3 is TGTGCTAGTGGTTTAATGGCGGGAGGGCCCAGTGAGCAGTTCTTC. This translates into CASGLMAGGPSEQFF.